This TCR beta chain was found in a study of identical twins. From germline, CDR1 is DFQATT and CDR2 SNEGSKA (reference sequence). V was clipped by 3 bases and J by 4 bases; unmatched bases: 1. CDR3 length: 13 amino acids. TCRdb reprocessed the 5' RACE reads via MiXCR and lists one record per CDR3 protein. Of around 1.7 million distinct CDR3 sequences listed, around a third were seen once; the top ten hold 0.25% to 0.3%. There are a few counts of this clonotype. The specimen was cord blood. The chain employs TRBV20-1 and TRBJ2-5; the match to TRBD1 covers 11 bases. This TCR was recovered from a newborn girl in good health. The CDR3, as DNA: TGCAGTGCTAGGGGGACAGGGGGAGAGACCCAGTACTTC. It translates to CSARGTGGETQYF.